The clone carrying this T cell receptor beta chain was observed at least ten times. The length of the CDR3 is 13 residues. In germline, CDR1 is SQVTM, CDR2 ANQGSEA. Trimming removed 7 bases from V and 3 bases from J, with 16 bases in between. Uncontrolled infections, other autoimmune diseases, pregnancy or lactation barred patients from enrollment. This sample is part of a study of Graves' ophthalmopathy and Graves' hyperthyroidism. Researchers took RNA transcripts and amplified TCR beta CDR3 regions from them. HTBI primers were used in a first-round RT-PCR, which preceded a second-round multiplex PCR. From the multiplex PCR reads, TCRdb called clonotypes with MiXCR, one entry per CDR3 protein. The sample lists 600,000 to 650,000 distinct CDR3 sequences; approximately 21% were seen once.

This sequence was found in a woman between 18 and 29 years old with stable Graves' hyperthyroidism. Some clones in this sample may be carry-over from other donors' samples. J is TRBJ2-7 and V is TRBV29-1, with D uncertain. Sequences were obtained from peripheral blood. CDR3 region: CSAKAGSHYEQYF. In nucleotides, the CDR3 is TGCAGCGCAAAAGCAGGTAGTCACTACGAGCAGTACTTC.